This T cell receptor (beta chain) was profiled in a study of CD8+CD57+ T cells in acquired aplastic anemia. Study background: DNA recovered from sorted CD4+ and CD8+ cells had a mean of approximately 3.2 ug. Overall study findings and caveats: Patients and healthy controls showed no significant CD8+ Simpson's diversity difference. Patients shared 25 to 35 CD8+ CDR3 sequences with controls.

This clonotype was counted a single time. The antigen remains unidentified. Investigators profiled TCR beta VDJ and CDR3 from genomic DNA template. MiXCR was run by TCRdb on the reads, yielding one entry per CDR3 protein. Of over 150,000 distinct CDR3 sequences listed, around 63% are singletons. Trimming left V 8 bases short and J 6 bases short, with 6 bases between. The CDR3 is made up of 10 amino acids. Sequencing was done on patients that had shown CD8+CD57+ cell expansion by flow cytometry. Sampling of blood occurred while the patients had still received no therapy. This rearrangement joins TRBV12-3 or TRBV12-4 to TRBJ2-3; D ambiguous. Sample: sorted CD4+, CD8+, or CD8+CD57+ T cells (not recorded which) from PBMCs. The source is a human donor with aplastic anemia. CDR3 nucleotide sequence: TGTGCCAGCGGCCACGATACGCAGTATTTT. This codes for CASGHDTQYF.